The 23 T cell receptor beta chains below come from one sample, sequenced in a study of blood T cell repertoires in COVID-19. The table came from immunoSEQ multiplex PCR; TCRdb's copy has only in-frame clones and leaves some out. Among about 56,000 clones listed, roughly 84% were seen once. Sequenced sample: peripheral blood. The receptor set was obtained from a woman older than 75 with acute or convalescent COVID-19.

The chain carries TRBV19 and TRBJ2-2; TRBD1 agrees at 9 bases. The CDR3 totals 15 residues. Trimming at V came to 7 bases and at J to 10 bases, leaving 13 bases not matched to a gene. Germline CDR1 and CDR2: LNHDA and SQIVND (reference sequence). The CDR3 region has the DNA TGTGCCAGTACCGATATAAGGACAGGGGCGGTGGAGCTGTTTTTT. Its protein is CASTDIRTGAVELFF.

The V and J genes are TRBV6-5 and TRBJ1-2, with D maybe TRBD1 (6 bases). Looked up from germline, CDR1 is MNHEY and CDR2 is SVGAGI. CDR3 size: 15 residues. With 8 bases removed from V and 3 bases from J, the gap between germline ends came to 19 bases. DNA for the CDR3: TGTGCCAGCGATCTCAGGGGTGGGGTCGACTATGGCTACACCTTC. It codes for CASDLRGGVDYGYTF.

The rearrangement uses TRBV2 and TRBJ2-6, with D tentatively TRBD1 (6 bases). Germline V gene sequence: CDR1 SNHLY, CDR2 FYNNEI. V shed 0 bases and J shed 1 base, with 22 bases lying between them. The CDR3 contains 21 residues. The CDR3, as DNA: TGTGCCAGCAGTGAAGCCCCAGCTCACGGACAGAAAGTATCTGGGGCCAACGTCCTGACTTTC. Translation: CASSEAPAHGQKVSGANVLTF.

This chain joins TRBV19 and TRBJ1-1; D is unresolved. CDR3 length: 13 amino acids. Germline CDR1 and CDR2: LNHDA and SQIVND (reference sequence). V was pared by 8 bases and J by 3 bases, with 13 bases between. This CDR3 reads CASQRWLDTEAFF. The CDR3 nucleotides are TGTGCCAGTCAGAGGTGGTTGGACACTGAAGCTTTCTTT.

The chain has TRBV6-5 and TRBJ1-5, with a tentative D call TRBD1 (5 bases). The germline CDR1 and CDR2 sequences are MNHEY and SVGAGI. The CDR3 runs to 14 residues. Trimming shortened V by 2 bases and J by 5 bases, and 10 bases separated the two germline ends. The CDR3, as DNA: TGTGCCAGCAGTTACGGGGCAAGGGATCAGCCCCAGCATTTT. This encodes CASSYGARDQPQHF.

This clone has only one observation. This chain joins TRBV2 and TRBJ1-1; tentative D call: TRBD1 (5 bases). Germline V lookup: CDR1 SNHLY, CDR2 FYNNEI. Trimming pared 6 bases from V and 2 bases from J, leaving 10 bases between. This CDR3 is 13 amino acids long. CDR3 protein: CASRDSFNTEAFF. The DNA for the CDR3 is TGTGCCAGCAGAGACAGCTTCAACACTGAAGCTTTCTTT.

The chain uses TRBV10-1 and TRBJ1-1, with unresolved D. V lost 4 bases and J 5 bases, leaving 14 bases between the germline ends. The CDR3 contains 14 residues. The germline gives CDR1 WNHNN, CDR2 SYGVQD (reference sequence). The CDR3 DNA follows: TGCGCCAGCAGTGCTTTTACGGGTGGGACTGAAGCTTTCTTT. It specifies CASSAFTGGTEAFF.

The chain couples TRBV18 to TRBJ2-5; weak D call: TRBD1 (6 bases). In germline, CDR1 is KGHSH, CDR2 LQKENI. The CDR3 sequence is 14 residues long. V was shortened by 6 bases and J by 3 bases, with 14 bases between the two germline ends. CDR3 amino acids: CASSRGQPEETQYF. CDR3 nucleotides: TGTGCCAGCTCGCGAGGACAGCCAGAAGAGACCCAGTACTTC.

The V gene is TRBV19, the J gene TRBJ1-1; TRBD1 matches at 8 bases. The CDR3 loop spans 14 amino acids. Germline V gene sequence: CDR1 LNHDA, CDR2 SQIVND (reference sequence). Germline trimming cut 6 bases from V and 5 bases from J; bases unmatched to any gene: 8. CDR3 DNA: TGTGCCAGTAGGATACAGGGGGAGAGGACTGAAGCTTTCTTT. This translates into CASRIQGERTEAFF.

The genes are TRBV5-1 and TRBJ1-6, with a weak D call TRBD1 (5 bases). The germline CDR1 and CDR2 sequences are SGHRS and YFSETQ. Deletions cut 0 bases from V and 5 bases from J, with 9 bases between. This CDR3 comprises 15 residues. The CDR3 nucleotides are TGCGCCAGCAGCTTGGCCTTAGGGGATAATTCACCCCTCCACTTT. This encodes CASSLALGDNSPLHF.

A few counts support this clone. The V and J genes are TRBV30 and TRBJ1-5, with D possibly being TRBD1 (5 bases). Germline V lookup: CDR1 GTSNPN, CDR2 SVGIG (reference sequence). The CDR3 length is 17 residues. Trimming took 3 bases from V and 2 from J, leaving 20 bases between them. The CDR3 protein is CAWSWKLNGQGNQPQHF. The CDR3 DNA reads as TGTGCCTGGAGCTGGAAGTTAAATGGACAAGGCAATCAGCCCCAGCATTTT.

The V gene is TRBV7-9, the J gene TRBJ1-6; tentatively, D is TRBD1 (6 bases). In germline, CDR1 is SEHNR, CDR2 FQNEAQ (reference sequence). The V gene lost 11 bases and the J gene lost 5 bases, with 16 bases spanning the gap. The CDR3 sequence is 14 residues long. CDR3 DNA sequence: TGTGCCGGCCGCTCGGCAGGGGATAATTCACCCCTCCACTTT. Translated, it gives CAGRSAGDNSPLHF.

This rearrangement joins TRBV9 to TRBJ2-2; D uncertain. V was pared by 1 base and J by 4 bases, with 5 bases between. Germline-derived CDR1 and CDR2 are SGDLS and YYNGEE. There are 13 residues in the CDR3. The CDR3 region has the DNA TGTGCCAGCAGCGTAATGAGCACCGGGGAGCTGTTTTTT. Translating gives CASSVMSTGELFF.

J is TRBJ1-6 and V is TRBV7-9; D may be TRBD1 (6 bases). This CDR3 spans 17 amino acids. Germline V lookup: CDR1 SEHNR, CDR2 FQNEAQ (reference sequence). V was clipped by 4 bases and J by 14 bases, with 27 bases between them. CDR3 DNA sequence: TGTGCCAGCAGCTCTAATTATTATTCAAACAGGGAAACCGCCCTCCACTTT. It translates to CASSSNYYSNRETALHF.

This sequence joins TRBV30 and TRBJ1-3; D perhaps matches TRBD1 (5 bases). Germline V gene lookup returns CDR1 GTSNPN and CDR2 SVGIG (reference sequence). V lost 2 bases to trimming and J lost 2 bases, with 13 bases between them. The CDR3 length is 15 residues. CDR3 loop: CAWSRRTTAGNTIYF. The CDR3, as DNA: TGTGCCTGGAGTCGACGGACAACTGCTGGAAACACCATATATTTT.

The chain has TRBV5-5 and TRBJ2-1; D perhaps matches TRBD1 (5 bases). CDR1 SGHKS and CDR2 YYEKEE come from the germline V gene (reference sequence). The ends were cut back, 0 bases at V and 1 base at J, with 8 bases in the middle. The CDR3 sequence is 15 residues long. The CDR3 bases are TGTGCCAGCAGCTTGGTCCAGGGTTCCTACAATGAGCAGTTCTTC. Translated: CASSLVQGSYNEQFF.

The chain uses TRBV7-9 and TRBJ2-1; TRBD2 might be the D (7 bases). The V end was cut by 10 bases, the J end by 0 bases, with 13 bases between. CDR3 size: 14 residues. Germline V gene sequence: CDR1 SEHNR, CDR2 FQNEAQ (reference sequence). The CDR3 region has the DNA TGTGCCACTACGGGGGGCCGCTCCTACAATGAGCAGTTCTTC. It translates to CATTGGRSYNEQFF.

This clone came up a few times. The rearrangement uses TRBV5-3 and TRBJ2-2; 7 bases align to TRBD2. TRBV5-3 is identified as an open reading frame with a role that is uncertain. Losses at the gene ends were 4 bases for V and 5 bases for J; bases not matched to a gene: 11. The CDR3 has 16 residues. The CDR3 reads CARSPPQRGCTGELFF. The DNA of the CDR3 is TGTGCCAGAAGCCCGCCCCAGCGGGGATGTACCGGGGAGCTGTTTTTT.

The V gene is TRBV29-1, the J gene TRBJ1-2; D uncertain. Germline CDR1 reads SQVTM; CDR2 reads ANQGSEA. The CDR3 spans 11 residues. Trimming removed 5 bases at V and 3 bases at J, with 7 bases between. Here the CDR3 DNA reads TGCAGCGTTTGGAGAGACTATGGCTACACCTTC. It encodes CSVWRDYGYTF.

The chain has TRBV10-2 and TRBJ1-2; unclear D gene. This CDR3 is built from 12 residues. Trimming cost V 1 base and J 2 bases, with 2 bases left between them. Per the germline V gene, CDR1 is WSHSY and CDR2 is SAAADI. CDR3 in DNA: TGCGCCAGCAGTGAGTTAAACTATGGCTACACCTTC. It encodes CASSELNYGYTF.

The chain has TRBV19 and TRBJ1-2; 7 bases match TRBD1. The germline V gene has CDR1 LNHDA and CDR2 SQIVND (reference sequence). This CDR3 has 12 residues. The ends lost 3 bases at V and 5 bases at J; junction bases unmatched: 0. This CDR3 reads CASSMGQYGYTF. The DNA for the CDR3 is TGTGCCAGTAGTATGGGACAGTATGGCTACACCTTC.

The chain uses TRBV14 and TRBJ1-4; TRBD1 might be the D (5 bases). The germline V gene encodes CDR1 SGHDN and CDR2 FVKESK. This CDR3 contains 15 residues. V dropped 4 bases and J dropped 4 bases, with 13 bases sitting between them. The CDR3 spells CASSLQGLLNEKLFF. For the CDR3, the DNA is TGTGCCAGCAGCCTCCAGGGCCTACTTAATGAAAAACTGTTTTTT.

This clone showed up just once. The rearrangement uses TRBV25-1 and TRBJ1-4, with D tentatively TRBD1 (6 bases). Deletions cut 5 bases from V and 2 bases from J, with 12 bases between. The CDR3 sequence is 15 residues long. CDR1 and CDR2 from the germline V gene are MGHDK and SYGVNS. The CDR3 loop is CASSKQGTTNEKLFF. The CDR3 bases are TGTGCCAGCAGTAAACAGGGTACGACTAATGAAAAACTGTTTTTT.